One sample yielded the 6 T cell receptor beta chains listed below, sequenced in a study of T cells in Graves' hyperthyroidism and ophthalmopathy. The TCR beta CDR3 regions underwent amplification using RNA transcripts as the source. First-round RT-PCR of the TCR CDR3 relied on the HTBI primer set. TCRdb processed the multiplex PCR reads anew with MiXCR; each CDR3 protein has one entry. This table holds roughly 700,000 distinct CDR3 sequences, around 15% found once. The sample consisted of blood. These receptors originate from a woman younger than 30 with Graves' hyperthyroidism.

The chain is built from TRBV19 and TRBJ2-1; TRBD1 matches 11 bases. The V gene end was trimmed by 10 bases and the J gene end by 2 bases; junction bases not matched to a gene: 4. CDR1 LNHDA and CDR2 SQIVND come from the germline V gene (reference sequence). The CDR3 is made up of 14 amino acids. For the CDR3, the DNA is TGTGCCACCAGGACAGGGGGCCCCTACAATGAGCAGTTCTTC. The encoded protein is CATRTGGPYNEQFF.

This clonotype was counted a few times. V and J are TRBV9 and TRBJ1-1; D remains ambiguous. This CDR3 is 14 amino acids long. Germline CDR1 reads SGDLS; CDR2 reads YYNGEE. V was cut by 3 bases and J by 2 bases, with 11 bases left in between. This chain's CDR3 is CASSAGSSNTEAFF. CDR3 nucleotide sequence: TGTGCCAGCAGCGCCGGATCCTCCAACACTGAAGCTTTCTTT.

This clonotype was seen only a few times. V usage is TRBV19 and J usage is TRBJ2-1, with 9 bases matching TRBD2. Per germline, CDR1 LNHDA and CDR2 SQIVND (reference sequence). V trimming: 3 bases; J trimming: 0 bases; junction bases outside the gene matches: 12. This CDR3 has 19 residues. The CDR3 sequence: CASSIVTKGLATSYNEQFF. CDR3 bases: TGTGCCAGTAGTATCGTTACAAAAGGACTAGCGACCTCCTACAATGAGCAGTTCTTC.

This clonotype turned up a few times. The V call is TRBV6-2 or TRBV6-3, the J call TRBJ2-7; a weak D match, TRBD2 (6 bases). Trimming cost V 6 bases and J 3 bases, with 15 bases left between them. From germline, CDR1 is MNHEY and CDR2 SVGEGT. The CDR3 runs 14 residues. The CDR3 bases are TGTGCCAGCAGGATCGCGGGGACCGTCTACGAGCAGTACTTC. This gives the protein CASRIAGTVYEQYF.

V gene TRBV10-3 combines with J gene TRBJ2-1, with 7 bases that match TRBD1. V lost 4 bases and J lost 7; bases outside the gene matches: 10. The length of the CDR3 is 15 residues. The V gene's germline CDR1 is ENHRY and CDR2 SYGVKD. This CDR3 reads CAISGRSRGSNEQFF. DNA of the CDR3: TGTGCCATCAGTGGTCGTAGCAGGGGGTCGAATGAGCAGTTCTTC.

In its sample, this clonotype was seen many times. The chain carries TRBV29-1 and TRBJ2-5; D is possibly TRBD2 (6 bases). This CDR3 spans 14 amino acids. The germline V and J ends were trimmed by 7 bases and 2 bases, with 17 bases remaining between them. Germline-derived CDR1 and CDR2 are SQVTM and ANQGSEA. The CDR3 nucleotides are TGCAGCGCTCTAGTGGGACTGATTCAAGAGACCCAGTACTTC. As protein: CSALVGLIQETQYF.